The 9 T cell receptor beta chains listed next were all sequenced from one sample in a study of identical twins. One entry per CDR3 protein, called by TCRdb with MiXCR from the 5' RACE reads. The table lists hundreds of thousands of distinct CDR3 sequences, 9.4% of them singletons. The sample comprised memory (CD45RO+) T cells sorted from blood. The receptor source for this set is a woman between 18 and 29 years old in good health.

This chain joins TRBV20-1 and TRBJ2-7; TRBD1 is a possible D gene (6 bases). Germline loops: CDR1 DFQATT, CDR2 SNEGSKA (reference sequence). Trimming shortened V by 7 bases and J by 4 bases, and 20 bases separated the two germline ends. This CDR3 has 14 amino acids. The DNA of the CDR3 is TGCAGTGTTGAACGTGAGTCAGGGGCATACGAGCAGTACTTC. Its translation is CSVERESGAYEQYF.

V gene TRBV7-3 combines with J gene TRBJ2-1; 7 positions match TRBD1. J was trimmed by 9 bases and V by 5 bases; bases with no gene match: 13. This CDR3 contains 15 residues. Germline values: CDR1 SGHTA, CDR2 FQGTGA. CDR3: CASSPQQTGRSEQFF. CDR3 DNA sequence: TGTGCCAGCAGCCCGCAACAGACAGGGCGGTCTGAGCAGTTCTTC.

This clonotype has more than one count but fewer than ten. The V and J genes are TRBV10-3 and TRBJ2-1, with 13 bases that match TRBD2. The CDR3 extends over 16 amino acids. Germline V gives CDR1 ENHRY, CDR2 SYGVKD. V lost 0 bases to trimming and J lost 8 bases; unmatched junction nucleotides: 4. In DNA, the CDR3 is TGTGCCATCAGTGAGTCCTATGGACTAGCGGGAGATGAGCAGTTCTTC. Protein sequence: CAISESYGLAGDEQFF.

This chain's CDR3 is CASSSVGLAAETQYF. CDR3 DNA: TGTGCCAGCAGCTCCGTGGGACTAGCAGCTGAGACCCAGTACTTC. This sequence joins TRBV5-6 and TRBJ2-5; 9 positions match TRBD2. Unmatched junction bases numbered 8, after V lost 3 bases and J lost 5 bases. The length of the CDR3 is 15 residues. The germline CDR1 and CDR2 sequences are SGHDT and YYEEEE.

This clonotype was seen only a few times. The gene calls are TRBV4-3 and TRBJ2-3; 12 bases fit TRBD2. Looked up from germline, CDR1 is LGHNA and CDR2 is YSLEER. The trim removed 4 bases at V and 6 bases at J, leaving 8 bases unmatched. The CDR3 is made up of 16 amino acids. The CDR3 reads CASSPRLAGDRDTQYF. CDR3 nucleotide sequence: TGCGCCAGCAGCCCGCGACTAGCGGGAGATCGCGATACGCAGTATTTT.

Ten or more counts support this clonotype. This sequence joins TRBV4-3 and TRBJ2-1; 10 bases match TRBD2. Germline values: CDR1 LGHNA, CDR2 YSLEER. CDR3 length equals 18 residues. With 0 bases clipped from V and 4 bases from J, the junction kept 9 bases outside the gene matches. CDR3 bases: TGCGCCAGCAGCCAAGATGTAGTATCGACTAGCGGGTACAATGAGCAGTTCTTC. Translation gives CASSQDVVSTSGYNEQFF.

The sample holds many counts of this clonotype. The chain carries TRBV10-3 and TRBJ1-3; D gene unclear. CDR3 size: 14 residues. Per the germline V gene, CDR1 is ENHRY and CDR2 is SYGVKD. V was trimmed by 6 bases and J by 0 bases, leaving 9 bases between them. In DNA form, the CDR3 reads TGTGCCATCAGCCCGATGATCTCTGGAAACACCATATATTTT. Its protein is CAISPMISGNTIYF.

The V gene is TRBV11-2, the J gene TRBJ2-2; 9 nucleotides line up with TRBD1. CDR1 and CDR2 from the germline V gene are SGHAT and FQNNGV. There are 15 residues in the CDR3. V lost 6 bases to trimming and J lost 3 bases; unmatched junction nucleotides: 5. The CDR3 region is CASSSGTGYTGELFF. As DNA, the CDR3 is TGTGCCAGCAGTTCCGGGACAGGGTACACCGGGGAGCTGTTTTTT.

The chain couples TRBV5-1 to TRBJ1-2; 9 bases match TRBD1. V lost 4 bases to trimming and J lost 6 bases; unmatched junction nucleotides: 7. CDR1 is SGHRS, CDR2 YFSETQ, per germline. CDR3 length equals 14 residues. DNA for the CDR3: TGCGCCAGCAGCCAGGACAGGGGTAAACATGGCTACACCTTC. This codes for CASSQDRGKHGYTF. Combining the CDR3 with reference TRBV5-1 and TRBJ1-2 gives the whole variable domain KAGVTQTPRYLIKTRGQQVTLSCSPISGHRSVSWYQQTPGQGLQFLFEYFSETQRNKGNFPGRFSGRQFSNSRSEMNVSTLELGDSALYLCASSQDRGKHGYTFGSGTRLTVV.